In its sample, the clone carrying this T cell receptor (beta chain) was seen many times. This sample was taken from a study of T-cell reconstitution after alpha-beta-depleted transplantation in children. Unique molecular identifiers were incorporated during preparation of the TCRbeta library. One entry per CDR3 protein results from TCRdb running MiXCR on the PCR reads. This table has about 460,000 distinct CDR3 sequences, over 9.5% appearing once. Germline trimming cut 1 base from V and 4 bases from J; bases unmatched to any gene: 6. Per the germline V gene, CDR1 is LNHNV and CDR2 is YYDKDF (reference sequence). The CDR3 runs 16 residues.

The chain couples TRBV15 to TRBJ2-1, with 8 bases fitting TRBD2. The source material was PBMCs, sampled before TCRalphabeta/CD19-depleted stem cell transplant. The clonotype was recovered from a child aged 2 to 10 with inherited bone marrow failure, due to receive a stem cell transplant. CDR3 region: CATSRGLAGKYNEQFF. As DNA, the CDR3 is TGTGCCACCAGCAGAGGGCTAGCGGGCAAGTACAATGAGCAGTTCTTC.